Listed below are T cell receptor beta chains from one sample, sequenced in a study of cytomegalovirus exposure and HLA in healthy donors. Sequencing was performed with immunoSEQ multiplex PCR; in TCRdb, only in-frame clones are kept and a portion is missing. Here the sample spans tens of thousands of clones, 70% to 90% being singletons. Sequences were obtained from PBMCs. Receptors were obtained from a human donor in good health. CDR3s include the opening cysteine and the closing phenylalanine or tryptophan. A D gene is named only where the DNA matches it firmly. Clone size is shown for a subset of rows, as once, few, many or a class of expanded clone.

>NA|TRBV6-5|NA|13|TRBJ2-5
CASGEEIQETQYF
TGTGCCAGCGGGGAGGAGATCCAAGAGACCCAGTACTTC
>NA|TRBV5-6|TRBD1|16|TRBJ1-2
CASSMPGQAPNYGYTF
TGTGCCAGCAGCATGCCGGGACAGGCACCTAACTATGGCTACACCTTC
>NA|TRBV27|NA|17|TRBJ1-5
CASSPGLPLYSNQPQHF
TGTGCCAGCAGTCCCGGACTGCCGCTCTATAGCAATCAGCCCCAGCATTTT
>NA|TRBV19|TRBD1|13|TRBJ2-5
CASGQGLGETQYF
TGTGCCAGCGGACAGGGATTGGGAGAGACCCAGTACTTC
>NA|TRBV6-1|NA|13|TRBJ1-5
CASSNSGNQPQHF
TGTGCCAGCAGTAACAGCGGGAATCAGCCCCAGCATTTT
>NA|TRBV6-4|NA|14|TRBJ2-2
CASSDWGDTGELFF
TGTGCCAGCAGTGACTGGGGGGACACCGGGGAGCTGTTTTTT
>few|TRBV7-6|NA|15|TRBJ1-1
CASSSPDGGETEAFF
TGTGCCAGCAGCTCGCCGGACGGGGGTGAGACTGAAGCTTTCTTT
>NA|TRBV5-1|NA|16|TRBJ1-4
CASSLGPTERNEKLFF
TGCGCCAGCAGCTTGGGGCCGACGGAGCGTAATGAAAAACTGTTTTTT
>few|TRBV5-1|NA|14|TRBJ2-3
CASSLGGPTDTQYF
TGCGCCAGCAGCTTGGGGGGGCCCACAGATACGCAGTATTTT
>once|TRBV28|TRBD1|14|TRBJ2-3
CASMGGTGTDTQYF
TGTGCCAGCATGGGGGGGACAGGGACAGATACGCAGTATTTT
>NA|TRBV5-1|NA|12|TRBJ2-3
CASRLSTDTQYF
TGCGCCAGCAGACTTAGCACAGATACGCAGTATTTT
>NA|TRBV15|NA|16|TRBJ1-4
CATSRDTGATNEKLFF
TGTGCCACCAGCAGAGATACGGGGGCAACTAATGAAAAACTGTTTTTT
>few|TRBV7-2|NA|16|TRBJ2-5
CASSAQGAGRGGTQYF
TGTGCCAGCAGCGCCCAGGGAGCGGGGCGAGGGGGGACCCAGTACTTC
>NA|TRBV27|TRBD2|15|TRBJ2-1
CASSPPSGRVNEQFF
TGTGCCAGCAGTCCTCCTAGCGGGCGCGTCAATGAGCAGTTCTTC
>NA|TRBV5-1|NA|15|TRBJ1-4
CASSFIPRGGEKLFF
TGCGCCAGCAGCTTCATCCCCCGGGGGGGGGAAAAACTGTTTTTT
>NA|TRBV19|TRBD1|15|TRBJ1-1
CASSDRGLGVTEAFF
TGTGCCAGTAGTGATAGGGGGCTTGGGGTCACTGAAGCTTTCTTT
>NA|TRBV18|NA|17|TRBJ1-3
CASSPVSMDSSGNTIYF
TGTGCCAGCTCACCAGTTTCGATGGACAGCTCTGGAAACACCATATATTTT
>NA|TRBV7-9|NA|15|TRBJ2-7
CASSLAGDISYEQYF
TGTGCCAGCAGCTTAGCAGGGGACATAAGCTACGAGCAGTACTTC
>few|TRBV9|NA|13|TRBJ1-2
CASSVQTNYGYTF
TGTGCCAGCAGCGTTCAGACTAACTATGGCTACACCTTC
>NA|TRBV7-2|NA|18|TRBJ2-2
CASSLATSGDPLAGELFF
TGTGCCAGCAGCTTAGCGACTAGTGGGGACCCGTTGGCCGGGGAGCTGTTTTTT
>NA|TRBV15|NA|17|TRBJ1-5
CATSTRWGVGGNQPQHF
TGTGCCACCAGCACCCGATGGGGGGTGGGTGGCAATCAGCCCCAGCATTTT
>few|TRBV7-2|NA|11|TRBJ1-5
CASSADQPQHF
TGTGCCAGCAGCGCGGATCAGCCCCAGCATTTT
>NA|TRBV9|NA|15|TRBJ2-3
CASSVARGFTDTQYF
TGTGCCAGCAGCGTAGCTAGGGGGTTCACAGATACGCAGTATTTT
>NA|TRBV2|TRBD2|15|TRBJ2-1
CASSGGSGGYNEQFF
TGTGCCAGCAGTGGTGGTAGCGGGGGGTACAATGAGCAGTTCTTC
>NA|TRBV5-1|NA|16|TRBJ2-7
CASSLGLTGTLYEQYF
TGCGCCAGCAGCTTGGGTCTAACAGGGACCCTCTACGAGCAGTACTTC
>NA|TRBV6-5|NA|16|TRBJ1-5
CASSYPVHISNQPQHF
TGTGCCAGCAGTTACCCGGTGCATATCTCCAATCAGCCCCAGCATTTT
>NA|TRBV7-2|TRBD2|15|TRBJ2-1
CASSSSGTSINEQFF
TGTGCCAGCAGCTCGTCCGGGACTAGTATCAATGAGCAGTTCTTC
>NA|TRBV7-6|NA|12|TRBJ2-7
CASSDDIYEQYF
TGTGCCAGCAGCGACGACATCTACGAGCAGTACTTC
>NA|TRBV7-3|TRBD2|17|TRBJ2-2
CASSLNSVSGGSGELFF
TGTGCCAGCAGCTTAAACTCGGTCAGCGGGGGTAGCGGGGAGCTGTTTTTT
>NA|TRBV6-1|NA|15|TRBJ1-5
CASSAGSYSNQPQHF
TGTGCCAGCAGTGCCGGGTCATATAGCAATCAGCCCCAGCATTTT
>NA|TRBV28|NA|16|TRBJ2-1
CASSSGTLNTYNEQFF
TGTGCCAGCAGTTCCGGGACATTAAATACCTACAATGAGCAGTTCTTC
>NA|TRBV7-3|TRBD2|16|TRBJ2-1
CASSANPGGAINEQFF
TGTGCCAGCAGCGCAAACCCCGGGGGGGCCATAAATGAGCAGTTCTTC
>NA|TRBV12-5|NA|14|TRBJ2-7
CASGLLAGMGEQYF
TGTGCTAGTGGTTTGTTGGCAGGGATGGGCGAGCAGTACTTC
>NA|TRBV2|NA|13|TRBJ2-7
CASRLSSGVEQYF
TGTGCCAGCAGGCTCAGTTCGGGGGTCGAGCAGTACTTC
>few|TRBV19|NA|14|TRBJ1-2
CASSIVGSDYGYTF
TGTGCCAGTAGTATAGTCGGCAGCGACTATGGCTACACCTTC
>NA|TRBV7-9|TRBD1|12|TRBJ1-2
CASSGTGDGYTF
TGTGCCAGCAGCGGAACAGGGGATGGCTACACCTTC
>once|TRBV11-1|TRBD1|14|TRBJ2-2
CASSSTGISGELFF
TGTGCCAGCAGCTCGACAGGGATCAGCGGGGAGCTGTTTTTT
>NA|TRBV28|NA|15|TRBJ1-2
CASSSSQQGPGGYTF
TGTGCCAGCAGTTCCTCCCAACAGGGCCCGGGGGGCTACACCTTC
>NA|TRBV15|TRBD2|16|TRBJ2-3
CATSRRTGTSGGPQYF
TGTGCCACCAGCAGACGCACCGGGACTAGCGGGGGGCCGCAGTATTTT
>NA|TRBV29-1|NA|14|TRBJ1-1
CSAYGQSMNTEAFF
TGCAGCGCTTATGGGCAGTCCATGAACACTGAAGCTTTCTTT
>NA|TRBV29-1|TRBD2|12|TRBJ2-1
CSGSRLAGEQFF
TGCAGCGGGTCTAGACTAGCCGGTGAGCAGTTCTTC
>NA|TRBV7-2|NA|15|TRBJ2-5
CASSLEGSGKETQYF
TGTGCCAGCAGCCTGGAGGGTTCGGGTAAAGAGACCCAGTACTTC
>NA|TRBV7-9|NA|14|TRBJ1-1
CASSLAVRQAEAFF
TGTGCCAGCAGCTTAGCAGTAAGACAAGCTGAAGCTTTCTTT
>NA|TRBV27|NA|15|TRBJ1-4
CASSLSWAVNEKLFF
TGTGCCAGCAGTTTATCGTGGGCAGTTAATGAAAAACTGTTTTTT
>NA|TRBV19|TRBD1|14|TRBJ1-4
CASSLGQGTEKLFF
TGTGCCAGTAGCCTCGGACAGGGCACTGAAAAACTGTTTTTT
>NA|TRBV4-3|TRBD2|15|TRBJ2-3
CASSQGRGGSDTQYF
TGCGCCAGCAGCCAAGGGCGGGGGGGATCGGATACGCAGTATTTT
>NA|TRBV2|TRBD2|15|TRBJ2-2
CASSLLAGAAGELFF
TGTGCCAGCAGCCTACTAGCGGGGGCGGCCGGGGAGCTGTTTTTT
>NA|TRBV9|NA|14|TRBJ2-5
CASSVQGNQETQYF
TGTGCCAGCAGCGTTCAGGGAAACCAAGAGACCCAGTACTTC
>NA|TRBV27|NA|16|TRBJ1-1
CASSTQRQAENTEAFF
TGTGCCAGCAGTACCCAAAGACAGGCCGAGAACACTGAAGCTTTCTTT
>NA|TRBV27|TRBD1|18|TRBJ2-3
CASSLSDRGGLGTDTQYF
TGTGCCAGCAGTTTATCGGACAGGGGGGGCCTTGGTACAGATACGCAGTATTTT
>NA|TRBV25-1|NA|14|TRBJ2-7
CASSNSGSSYEQYF
TGTGCCAGCAGTAACTCAGGAAGCTCCTACGAGCAGTACTTC
>NA|TRBV7-6|TRBD1|16|TRBJ2-3
CASSHGQGWGTDTQYF
TGTGCCAGCAGCCACGGACAGGGGTGGGGCACAGATACGCAGTATTTT
>few|TRBV6-1|NA|13|TRBJ2-5
CASSVRQTETQYF
TGTGCCAGCAGTGTCCGACAGACGGAGACCCAGTACTTC